This T cell receptor beta chain was sequenced in a study of blood T cell repertoires in COVID-19. As for the study in general: Sample material is recorded as cDNA or gDNA derived from T cells, B-cell-depleted T cells, or PBMCs.

Trimming removed 6 bases from V and 4 bases from J, with 10 bases in between. Germline CDR1 reads MDHEN; CDR2 reads SYDVKM. This CDR3 spans 14 amino acids. Some clones are missing from TCRdb's copy, which holds only in-frame ones; the method was immunoSEQ multiplex PCR. The top ten clones hold more than 0.55% of a sample with around 250,000 clones, roughly 87% of them seen once. This clone was found once. This receptor was obtained from a human donor in a cohort sampled during active COVID-19. The rearrangement links TRBV28 to TRBJ2-6; the D is unclear. Sample: peripheral blood. CDR3 in amino acids: CASRATLGANVLTF. Written as DNA, the CDR3 is TGTGCCAGCAGGGCAACGTTGGGGGCCAACGTCCTGACTTTC.